These 7 T cell receptor beta chains originate from one sample sequenced in a study of cytomegalovirus exposure and HLA in healthy donors. Repertoires were generated with immunoSEQ multiplex PCR, while TCRdb's copy carries only in-frame clones and drops some. The sample has about 65,000 clones; roughly nine tenths are singletons. The specimen was PBMCs. Receptor source: a woman younger than 35 in good health and CMV-seronegative.

The gene calls are TRBV27 and TRBJ2-7; tentatively, D is TRBD2 (5 bases). Trimming removed 8 bases at V and 5 bases at J, with 19 bases between. There are 14 residues in the CDR3. Germline V CDR1 and CDR2: MNHEY, SMNVEV (reference sequence). The DNA of the CDR3 is TGTGCCAGCCGCCCCTGGGAGCTAGCCGACGAGCAGTACTTC. It codes for CASRPWELADEQYF.

This sequence joins TRBV7-6 and TRBJ1-3; maybe TRBD1 (5 bases). From germline, CDR1 is SGHVS and CDR2 FNYEAQ. The CDR3 has 15 residues. Trimming took 5 bases from V and 0 from J, leaving 11 bases between them. CDR3 DNA: TGTGCCAGCAGCCCAGGACAAATCTCTGGAAACACCATATATTTT. It yields the protein CASSPGQISGNTIYF.

The genes are TRBV28 and TRBJ2-3, with D possibly matching TRBD2 (6 bases). Deletions cut 6 bases from V and 3 bases from J, with 10 bases between. Germline CDR1 reads MDHEN; CDR2 reads SYDVKM. The CDR3 runs 13 residues. CDR3 residues: CASRDYLTDTQYF. CDR3 coding DNA: TGTGCCAGCAGGGACTACCTTACAGATACGCAGTATTTT. The full variable domain, rest sourced from reference TRBV28 and TRBJ2-3, is DVKVTQSSRYLVKRTGEKVFLECVQDMDHENMFWYRQDPGLGLRLIYFSYDVKMKEKGDIPEGYSVSREKKERFSLILESASTNQTSMYLCASRDYLTDTQYFGPGTRLTVL.

The V call is TRBV27, the J call TRBJ1-5; D not certain. V was cut by 10 bases and J by 6 bases, with 16 bases left in between. Germline CDR1 MNHEY, CDR2 SMNVEV (reference sequence). The CDR3 sequence is 13 residues long. CDR3 in DNA: TGTGCCACCTCTTACGCCGGCGGTCAGCCCCAGCATTTT. Encoded protein: CATSYAGGQPQHF.

The J gene is TRBJ2-3, the V gene TRBV28; tentative D call: TRBD1 (5 bases). V lost 5 bases to trimming and J lost 1 base, with 16 bases between them. Per the germline V gene, CDR1 is MDHEN and CDR2 is SYDVKM. The CDR3 contains 16 residues. CDR3 region: CASSALQGRGTDTQYF. Written as DNA, the CDR3 is TGTGCCAGCAGTGCCCTTCAGGGAAGGGGCACAGATACGCAGTATTTT.

This clone has a single count. This chain uses TRBV14 with TRBJ2-1, with a weak D call TRBD1 (6 bases). V lost 0 bases and J lost 15, with 24 bases in between. Germline V gives CDR1 SGHDN, CDR2 FVKESK. The CDR3 covers 16 residues. Here the CDR3 DNA reads TGTGCCAGCAGCCAAGAAGGTTATTTCAGGGGCGAGGGCCTGTTCTTC. Translated: CASSQEGYFRGEGLFF.

This clone is a singleton in its sample. The chain joins TRBV5-1 to TRBJ2-5; the D is unclear. Per germline, CDR1 SGHRS and CDR2 YFSETQ. The CDR3 contains 13 residues. V was trimmed by 0 bases and J by 3 bases, leaving 6 bases between them. CDR3 loop: CASSLGGEETQYF. The CDR3 nucleotides read TGCGCCAGCAGCTTGGGAGGTGAAGAGACCCAGTACTTC.